This TCR beta chain was captured by sequencing in a study of glioma-infiltrating T cells. Amplification of TCR alpha and beta CDR3 regions from RNA used iRepertoire nested multiplex PCR. Input was about 85-400 ng of tissue mRNA or PBMC total RNA. A single record per CDR3 protein comes from TCRdb applying MiXCR to the multiplex PCR reads. In the table there are approximately 45,000 distinct CDR3 sequences, more than 20% of which are singletons. There are many counts of this clonotype. CDR3 length: 12 amino acids. Trimming left V 5 bases short and J 8 bases short, with 15 bases between. Looked up from germline, CDR1 is DFQATT and CDR2 is SNEGSKA (reference sequence).

Sequenced: glioma tissue, nonneoplastic brain tissue, or PBMCs (not recorded which). The source of this sequence is a human donor with low-grade glioma or glioblastoma, undergoing nonglioma brain surgery, or in good health (not recorded which). The rearrangement joins TRBV20-1 to TRBJ2-5; D possibly corresponds to TRBD2 (5 bases). Here the CDR3 DNA reads TGCAGTGCTCCCTTGCTGGAGGCCACCCAGTACTTC. It specifies CSAPLLEATQYF.